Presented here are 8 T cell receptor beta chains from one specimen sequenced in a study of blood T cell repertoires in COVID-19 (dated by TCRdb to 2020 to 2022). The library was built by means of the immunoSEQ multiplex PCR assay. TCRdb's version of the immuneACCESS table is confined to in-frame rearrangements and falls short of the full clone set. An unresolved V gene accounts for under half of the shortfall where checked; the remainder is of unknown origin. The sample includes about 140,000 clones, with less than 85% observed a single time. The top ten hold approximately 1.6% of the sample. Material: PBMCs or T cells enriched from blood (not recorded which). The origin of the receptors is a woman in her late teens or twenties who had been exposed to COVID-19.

CDR3 in DNA: TGTGCCAGCAGCAAAGTGGAGACTACAGATACGCAGTATTTT. Encoded protein: CASSKVETTDTQYF. The rearrangement joins TRBV21-1 to TRBJ2-3; the listed D gene, TRBD2, was not tested against the DNA. TRBV21-1 represents a pseudogene. The CDR3 covers 14 residues.

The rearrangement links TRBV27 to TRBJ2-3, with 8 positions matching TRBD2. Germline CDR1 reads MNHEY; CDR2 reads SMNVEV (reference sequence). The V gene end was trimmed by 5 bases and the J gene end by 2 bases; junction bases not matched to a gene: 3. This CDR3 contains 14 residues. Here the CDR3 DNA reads TGTGCCAGCAGTCCGGGACTAGTCACAGATACGCAGTATTTT. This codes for CASSPGLVTDTQYF.

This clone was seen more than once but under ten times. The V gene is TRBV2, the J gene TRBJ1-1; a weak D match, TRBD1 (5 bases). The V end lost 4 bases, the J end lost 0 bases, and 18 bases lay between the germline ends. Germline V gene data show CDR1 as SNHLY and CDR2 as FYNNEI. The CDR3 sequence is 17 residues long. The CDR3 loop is CASSGRREGLVNTEAFF. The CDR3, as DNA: TGTGCCAGCAGTGGTCGCAGGGAGGGTCTGGTGAACACTGAAGCTTTCTTT.

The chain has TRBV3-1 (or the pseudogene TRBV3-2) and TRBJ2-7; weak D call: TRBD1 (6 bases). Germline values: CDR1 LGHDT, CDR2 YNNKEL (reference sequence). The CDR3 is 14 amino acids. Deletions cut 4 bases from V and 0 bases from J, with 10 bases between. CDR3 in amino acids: CASSRRDNSYEQYF. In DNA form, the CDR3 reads TGTGCCAGCAGCCGCAGGGACAACTCCTACGAGCAGTACTTC.

The CDR3 here is CASSTTGTENYGYTF. The CDR3 DNA reads TGTGCCAGTAGTACGACCGGGACAGAAAACTATGGCTACACCTTC. The rearrangement links TRBV19 to TRBJ1-2; TRBD1 matches 7 bases. There are 15 residues in the CDR3. Germline values: CDR1 LNHDA, CDR2 SQIVND (reference sequence). J gave up 2 bases and V 4 bases, and 7 bases lay outside the gene matches.

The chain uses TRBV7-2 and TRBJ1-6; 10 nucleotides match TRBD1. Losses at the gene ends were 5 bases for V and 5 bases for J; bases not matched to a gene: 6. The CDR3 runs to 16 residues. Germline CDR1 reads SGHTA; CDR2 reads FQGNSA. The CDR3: CASSPTGTGDNSPLHF. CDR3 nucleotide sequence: TGTGCCAGCAGCCCGACCGGGACAGGGGATAATTCACCCCTCCACTTT.

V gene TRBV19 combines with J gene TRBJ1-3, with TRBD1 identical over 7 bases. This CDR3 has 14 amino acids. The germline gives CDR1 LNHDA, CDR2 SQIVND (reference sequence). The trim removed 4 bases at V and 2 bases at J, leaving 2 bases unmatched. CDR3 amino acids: CASSTQGTGNTIYF. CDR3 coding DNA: TGTGCCAGTAGTACACAGGGGACTGGAAACACCATATATTTT.

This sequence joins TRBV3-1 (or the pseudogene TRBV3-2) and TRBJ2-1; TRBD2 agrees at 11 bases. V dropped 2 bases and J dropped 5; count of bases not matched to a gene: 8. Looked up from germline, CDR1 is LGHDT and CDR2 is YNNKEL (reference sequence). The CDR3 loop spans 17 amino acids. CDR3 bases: TGTGCCAGCAGCCAATCCTTAGGGACTAGCGGAAACAATGAGCAGTTCTTC. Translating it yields CASSQSLGTSGNNEQFF.